The present TCR beta chain was sequenced within a study of PD-1 blockade in classical Hodgkin lymphoma. Study details: Patients were administered nivolumab (3 mg/kg intravenously) every 2 weeks.

Exposure to brentuximab vedotin varied, and each patient had relapsed following autologous stem cell transplantation. Purified CD4+ T cells were obtained from thawed PBMCs through magnetic negative selection. Libraries were prepared by immunoSEQ multiplex PCR; TCRdb keeps only in-frame clonotypes and omits some of them. The table lists 25,000 to 35,000 clones, over 75% of them singletons. This CDR3 comprises 16 residues. V lost 0 bases to trimming and J lost 3 bases; unmatched junction nucleotides: 7. From germline, CDR1 is LNHNV and CDR2 YYDKDF (reference sequence). Sequencing used CD4+ T cells from blood, obtained at baseline. The sequence came from a human donor with classical Hodgkin lymphoma. The chain uses TRBV15 and TRBJ2-7, with TRBD1 matching 8 bases. The chain's CDR3 is CATSRELSGQGYEQYF. DNA for the CDR3: TGTGCCACCAGCAGAGAACTCTCCGGACAGGGCTACGAGCAGTACTTC.